This TCR beta chain was captured in a study of long-term antiretroviral therapy in people with HIV. The CDR3 extends over 15 amino acids. With V trimmed by 0 bases and J by 1 base, 3 bases remained unmatched. Germline V CDR1 and CDR2: SGDLS, YYNGEE. An immunoSEQ assay, version v3.0, was performed at survey level. Method: immunoSEQ multiplex PCR; TCRdb's copy keeps in-frame clones and lacks some. The table shows over 10,000 clones, with 75% to 80% occurring only once. The sequence derives from a woman in her forties with HIV. This specimen was unsorted PBMCs, taken 0.5 years before starting antiretroviral therapy. V usage is TRBV9 and J usage is TRBJ2-7; TRBD2 aligns across 8 bases. The CDR3: CASSVGSGVSYEQYF. CDR3 nucleotides: TGTGCCAGCAGCGTAGGTAGCGGGGTTTCCTACGAGCAGTACTTC.